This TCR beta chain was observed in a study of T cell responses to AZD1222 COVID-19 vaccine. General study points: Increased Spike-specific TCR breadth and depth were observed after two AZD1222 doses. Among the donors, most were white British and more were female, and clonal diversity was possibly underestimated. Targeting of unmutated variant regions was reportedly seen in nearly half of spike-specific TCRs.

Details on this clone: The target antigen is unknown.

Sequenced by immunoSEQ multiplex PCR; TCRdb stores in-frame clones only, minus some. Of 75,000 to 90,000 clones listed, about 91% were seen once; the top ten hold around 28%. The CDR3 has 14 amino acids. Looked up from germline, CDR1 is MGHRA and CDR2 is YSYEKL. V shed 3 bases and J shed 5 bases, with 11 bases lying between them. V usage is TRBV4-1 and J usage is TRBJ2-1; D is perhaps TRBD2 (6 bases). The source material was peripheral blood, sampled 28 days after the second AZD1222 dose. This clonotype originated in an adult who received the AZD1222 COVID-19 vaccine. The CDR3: CASSHPTGDNEQFF. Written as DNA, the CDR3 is TGCGCCAGCAGCCATCCAACGGGAGACAATGAGCAGTTCTTC.